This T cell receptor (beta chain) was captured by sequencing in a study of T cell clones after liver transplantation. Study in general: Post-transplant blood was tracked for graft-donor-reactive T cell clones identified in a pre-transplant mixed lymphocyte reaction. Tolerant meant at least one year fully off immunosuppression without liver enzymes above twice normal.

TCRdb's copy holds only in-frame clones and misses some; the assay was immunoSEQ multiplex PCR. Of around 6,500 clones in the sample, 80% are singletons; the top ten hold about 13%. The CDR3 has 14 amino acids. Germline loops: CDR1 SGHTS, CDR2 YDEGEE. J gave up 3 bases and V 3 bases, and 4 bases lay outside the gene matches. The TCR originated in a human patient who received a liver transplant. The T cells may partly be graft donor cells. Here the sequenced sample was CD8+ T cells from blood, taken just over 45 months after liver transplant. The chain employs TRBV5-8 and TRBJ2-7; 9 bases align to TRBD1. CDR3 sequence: CASSWGQGNYEQYF. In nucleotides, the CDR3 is TGTGCCAGCAGCTGGGGACAGGGAAACTACGAGCAGTACTTC.